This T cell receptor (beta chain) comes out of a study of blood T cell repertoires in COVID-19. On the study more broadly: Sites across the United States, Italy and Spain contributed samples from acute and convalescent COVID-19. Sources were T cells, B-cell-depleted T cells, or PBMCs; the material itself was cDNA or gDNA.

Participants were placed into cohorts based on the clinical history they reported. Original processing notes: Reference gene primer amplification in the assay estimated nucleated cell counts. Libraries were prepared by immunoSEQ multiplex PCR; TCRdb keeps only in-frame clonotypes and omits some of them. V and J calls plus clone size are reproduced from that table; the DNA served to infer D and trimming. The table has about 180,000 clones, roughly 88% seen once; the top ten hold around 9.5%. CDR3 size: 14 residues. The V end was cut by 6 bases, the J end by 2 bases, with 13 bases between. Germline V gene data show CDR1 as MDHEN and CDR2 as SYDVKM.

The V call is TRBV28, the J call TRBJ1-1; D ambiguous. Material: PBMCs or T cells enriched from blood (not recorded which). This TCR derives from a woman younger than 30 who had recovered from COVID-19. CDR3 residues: CASSEGRENTEAFF. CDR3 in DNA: TGTGCCAGCAGCGAAGGGAGGGAAAACACTGAAGCTTTCTTT.